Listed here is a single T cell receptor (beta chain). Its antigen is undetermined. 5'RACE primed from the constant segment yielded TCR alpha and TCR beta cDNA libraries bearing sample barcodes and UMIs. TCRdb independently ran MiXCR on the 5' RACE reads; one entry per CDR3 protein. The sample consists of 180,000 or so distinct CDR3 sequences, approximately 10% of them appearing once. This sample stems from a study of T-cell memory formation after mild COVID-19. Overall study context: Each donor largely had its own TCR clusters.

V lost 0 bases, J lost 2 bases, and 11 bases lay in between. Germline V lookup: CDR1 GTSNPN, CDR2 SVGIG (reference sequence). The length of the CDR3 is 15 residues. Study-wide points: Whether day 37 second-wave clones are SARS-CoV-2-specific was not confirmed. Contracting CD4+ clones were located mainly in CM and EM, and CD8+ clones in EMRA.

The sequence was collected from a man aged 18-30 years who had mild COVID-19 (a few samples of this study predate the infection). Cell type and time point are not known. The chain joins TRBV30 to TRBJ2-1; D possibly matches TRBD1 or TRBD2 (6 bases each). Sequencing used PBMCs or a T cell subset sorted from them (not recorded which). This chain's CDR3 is CAWSVRGATYNEQFF. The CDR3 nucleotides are TGTGCCTGGAGTGTAAGGGGGGCAACCTACAATGAGCAGTTCTTC.